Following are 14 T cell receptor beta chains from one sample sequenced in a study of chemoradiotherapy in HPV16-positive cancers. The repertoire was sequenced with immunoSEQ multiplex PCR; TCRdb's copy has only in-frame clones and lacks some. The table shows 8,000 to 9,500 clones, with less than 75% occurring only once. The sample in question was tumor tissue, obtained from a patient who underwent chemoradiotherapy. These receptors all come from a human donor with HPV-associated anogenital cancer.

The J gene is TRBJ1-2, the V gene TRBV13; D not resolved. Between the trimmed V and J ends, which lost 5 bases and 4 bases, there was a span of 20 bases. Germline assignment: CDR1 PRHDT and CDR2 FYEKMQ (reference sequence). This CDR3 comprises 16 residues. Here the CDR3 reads CASSTPTHEEFYGYTF. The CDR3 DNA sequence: TGTGCCAGCAGCACCCCCACGCATGAGGAATTCTATGGCTACACCTTC.

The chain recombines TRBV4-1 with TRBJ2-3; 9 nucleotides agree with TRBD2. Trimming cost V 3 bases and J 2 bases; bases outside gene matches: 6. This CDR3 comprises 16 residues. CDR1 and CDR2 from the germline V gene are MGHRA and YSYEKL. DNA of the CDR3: TGCGCCAGCAGCCATTCTAGCGGGACAAACACAGATACGCAGTATTTT. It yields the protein CASSHSSGTNTDTQYF.

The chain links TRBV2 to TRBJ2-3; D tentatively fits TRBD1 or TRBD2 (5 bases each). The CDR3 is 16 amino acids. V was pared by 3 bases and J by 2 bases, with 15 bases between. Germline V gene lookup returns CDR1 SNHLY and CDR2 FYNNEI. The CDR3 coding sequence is TGTGCCAGCAGTGAGGGGCGGGTCGGCACCACAGATACGCAGTATTTT. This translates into CASSEGRVGTTDTQYF.

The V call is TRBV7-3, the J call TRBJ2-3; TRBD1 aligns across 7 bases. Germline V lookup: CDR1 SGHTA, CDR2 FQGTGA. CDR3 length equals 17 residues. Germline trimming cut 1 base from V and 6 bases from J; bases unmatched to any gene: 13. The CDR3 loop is CASSLMGLGQRPDTQYF. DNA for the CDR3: TGTGCCAGCAGCTTAATGGGGCTGGGACAGCGGCCGGATACGCAGTATTTT. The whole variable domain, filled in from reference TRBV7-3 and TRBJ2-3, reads GAGVSQTPSNKVTEKGKYVELRCDPISGHTALYWYRQSLGQGPEFLIYFQGTGAADDSGLPNDRFFAVRPEGSVSTLKIQRTERGDSAVYLCASSLMGLGQRPDTQYFGPGTRLTVL.

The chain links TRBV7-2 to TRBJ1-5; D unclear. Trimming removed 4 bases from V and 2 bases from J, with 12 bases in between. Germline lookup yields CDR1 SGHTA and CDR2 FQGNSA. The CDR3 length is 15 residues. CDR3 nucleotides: TGTGCCAGCAGCTCCCTGGGTGGGGGCAATCAGCCCCAGCATTTT. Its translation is CASSSLGGGNQPQHF.

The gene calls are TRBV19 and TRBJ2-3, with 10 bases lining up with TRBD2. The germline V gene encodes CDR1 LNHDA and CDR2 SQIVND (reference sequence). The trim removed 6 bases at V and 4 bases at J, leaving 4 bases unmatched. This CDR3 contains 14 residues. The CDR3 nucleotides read TGTGCCAGTAGAACTAGCGGGACTTCAGATACGCAGTATTTT. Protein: CASRTSGTSDTQYF. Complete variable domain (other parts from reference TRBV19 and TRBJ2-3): DGGITQSPKYLFRKEGQNVTLSCEQNLNHDAMYWYRQDPGQGLRLIYYSQIVNDFQKGDIAEGYSVSREKKESFPLTVTSAQKNPTAFYLCASRTSGTSDTQYFGPGTRLTVL.

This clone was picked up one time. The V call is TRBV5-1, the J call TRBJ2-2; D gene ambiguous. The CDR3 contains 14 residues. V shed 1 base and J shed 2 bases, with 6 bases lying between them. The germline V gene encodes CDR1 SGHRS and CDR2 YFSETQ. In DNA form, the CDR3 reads TGCGCCAGCAGCTTGAACAGCAACACCGGGGAGCTGTTTTTT. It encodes CASSLNSNTGELFF.

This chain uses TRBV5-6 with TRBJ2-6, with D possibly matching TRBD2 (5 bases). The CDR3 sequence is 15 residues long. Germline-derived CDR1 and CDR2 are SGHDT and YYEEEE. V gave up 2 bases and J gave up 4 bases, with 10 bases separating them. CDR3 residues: CASSLRGRGANVLTF. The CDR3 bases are TGTGCCAGCAGCTTAAGAGGGAGAGGGGCCAACGTCCTGACTTTC.

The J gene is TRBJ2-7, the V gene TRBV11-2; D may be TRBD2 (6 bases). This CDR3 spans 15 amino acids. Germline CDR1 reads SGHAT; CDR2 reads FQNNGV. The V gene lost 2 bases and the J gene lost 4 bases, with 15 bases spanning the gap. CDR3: CASSLLPGAVYEQYF. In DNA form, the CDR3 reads TGTGCCAGCAGCTTATTGCCGGGAGCGGTATACGAGCAGTACTTC. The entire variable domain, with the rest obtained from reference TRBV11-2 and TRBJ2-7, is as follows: EAGVAQSPRYKIIEKRQSVAFWCNPISGHATLYWYQQILGQGPKLLIQFQNNGVVDDSQLPKDRFSAERLKGVDSTLKIQPAKLEDSAVYLCASSLLPGAVYEQYFGPGTRLTVT.

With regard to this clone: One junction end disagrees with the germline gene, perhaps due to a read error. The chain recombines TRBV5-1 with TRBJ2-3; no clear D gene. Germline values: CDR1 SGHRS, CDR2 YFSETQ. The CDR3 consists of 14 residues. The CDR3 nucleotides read TGTGCCAGCAGCTTGCTAGACGCTCGTGATACGCAGTATTTT. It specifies CASSLLDARDTQYF. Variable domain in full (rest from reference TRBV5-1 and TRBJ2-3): KAGVTQTPRYLIKTRGQQVTLSCSPISGHRSVSWYQQTPGQGLQFLFEYFSETQRNKGNFPGRFSGRQFSNSRSEMNVSTLELGDSALYLCASSLLDARDTQYFGPGTRLTVL.

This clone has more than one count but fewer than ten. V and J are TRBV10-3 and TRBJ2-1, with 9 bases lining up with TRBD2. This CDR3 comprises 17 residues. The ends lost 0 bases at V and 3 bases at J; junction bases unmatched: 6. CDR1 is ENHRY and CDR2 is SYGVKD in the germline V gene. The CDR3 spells CAISESKASGDYNEQFF. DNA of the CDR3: TGTGCCATCAGTGAGTCGAAGGCTAGCGGGGACTACAATGAGCAGTTCTTC.

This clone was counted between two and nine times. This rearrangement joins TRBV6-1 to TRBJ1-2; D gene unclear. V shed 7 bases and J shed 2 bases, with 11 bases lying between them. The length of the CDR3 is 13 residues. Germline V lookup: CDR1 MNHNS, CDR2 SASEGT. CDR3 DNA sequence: TGTGCCAGCATGACGGAGCTAAACTATGGCTACACCTTC. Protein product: CASMTELNYGYTF.

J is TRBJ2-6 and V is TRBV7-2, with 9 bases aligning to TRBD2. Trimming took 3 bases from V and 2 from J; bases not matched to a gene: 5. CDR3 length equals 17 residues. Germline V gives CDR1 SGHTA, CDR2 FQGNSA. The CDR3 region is CASSLGGGAPGANVLTF. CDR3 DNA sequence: TGTGCCAGCAGCTTGGGCGGGGGGGCCCCTGGGGCCAACGTCCTGACTTTC.

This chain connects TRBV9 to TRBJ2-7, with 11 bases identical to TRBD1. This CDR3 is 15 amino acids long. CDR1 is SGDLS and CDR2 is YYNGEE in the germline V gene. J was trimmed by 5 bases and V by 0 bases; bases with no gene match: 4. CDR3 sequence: CASSVEGQGADEQYF. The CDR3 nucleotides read TGTGCCAGCAGCGTAGAAGGACAGGGGGCCGACGAGCAGTACTTC.